Given below is one TCR beta chain in context. The V segment lost 2 bases and the J segment 4 bases; nucleotides outside the gene matches: 5. From germline, CDR1 is MRHNA and CDR2 SNTAGT. This CDR3 contains 15 residues. Sequencing was performed with immunoSEQ multiplex PCR; in TCRdb, only in-frame clones are kept and a portion is missing. The sample consists of about 180,000 clones, around 85% of them appearing once. This entry comes from a study of blood T cell repertoires in COVID-19. This receptor was identified in an elderly woman with acute or convalescent COVID-19. J is TRBJ1-2 and V is TRBV6-4; 9 nucleotides agree with TRBD1. Source material: peripheral blood. CDR3 residues: CASSDTGTGPYGYTF. The CDR3 DNA reads TGTGCCAGCAGTGACACCGGGACAGGGCCCTATGGCTACACCTTC.